A single sample gave rise to the 7 T cell receptor beta chains below, sequenced in a study of T-cell memory formation after mild COVID-19. From the 5' RACE reads, TCRdb called clonotypes with MiXCR, one entry per CDR3 protein. Of roughly 100,000 distinct CDR3 sequences listed, about 13% are singletons. Specimen: PBMCs or a T cell subset sorted from them (not recorded which). These receptors were taken from an adult woman who had mild COVID-19 (a few samples of this study predate the infection). Cell type and time point are not known.

There are many counts of this clonotype. This chain links TRBV20-1 with TRBJ2-5; unclear D gene. Between the trimmed V and J ends, which lost 1 base and 7 bases, there was a span of 13 bases. CDR1 and CDR2 (germline): DFQATT, SNEGSKA (reference sequence). CDR3 size: 13 residues. CDR3 in DNA: TGCAGTGCTAGAGCCTCTGGCCTTGGGACCCAGTACTTC. This sequence encodes CSARASGLGTQYF.

In this sample, this clonotype turned up a few times. The CDR3 reads CASSYQSSGRLLPGYEQYF. As DNA, the CDR3 is TGTGCCAGCAGTTACCAATCTAGCGGGAGACTTTTACCGGGCTACGAGCAGTACTTC. The V call is TRBV6-5, the J call TRBJ2-7, with 10 bases lining up with TRBD2. Germline loops: CDR1 MNHEY, CDR2 SVGAGI. The CDR3 totals 19 residues. Unmatched junction bases numbered 16, after V lost 2 bases and J lost 3 bases.

The chain carries TRBV7-6 and TRBJ2-2; tentative D call: TRBD1 (5 bases). CDR3 length equals 16 residues. CDR1 is SGHVS, CDR2 FNYEAQ, per germline. V was shortened by 2 bases and J by 0 bases, with 10 bases between the two germline ends. The CDR3 region has the DNA TGTGCCAGCAGCTTATGGGCAGGGTCGAACACCGGGGAGCTGTTTTTT. Translated, it gives CASSLWAGSNTGELFF.

This clonotype was recorded a few times. This chain joins TRBV11-2 and TRBJ2-3; 7 nucleotides line up with TRBD1. The CDR3 runs 19 residues. With V trimmed by 4 bases and J by 2 bases, 18 bases remained unmatched. Germline V gene data show CDR1 as SGHAT and CDR2 as FQNNGV. For the CDR3, the DNA is TGTGCCAGCAGCTGGGGGCCGGGACAGCGATTGGATCACACAGATACGCAGTATTTT. Translating gives CASSWGPGQRLDHTDTQYF.

This clonotype has only a few counts. This chain links TRBV3-1 with TRBJ2-7; 10 bases map to TRBD2. The CDR3 is 17 residues long. Germline loops: CDR1 LGHDT, CDR2 YNNKEL (reference sequence). V lost 0 bases to trimming and J lost 6 bases; unmatched junction nucleotides: 11. The CDR3 here is CASSQDQPSGGRFEQYF. The CDR3, as DNA: TGTGCCAGCAGCCAAGATCAGCCTAGCGGGGGTCGTTTCGAGCAGTACTTC.

The chain recombines TRBV12-3 or TRBV12-4 with TRBJ1-2; 10 bases line up with TRBD1. The CDR3 runs 15 residues. V shed 2 bases, J shed 2 bases, and the junction held 2 bases outside the gene matches. CDR3 sequence: CASSLSTGGNYGYTF. CDR3 sequence (DNA): TGTGCCAGCAGTTTATCGACAGGGGGCAACTATGGCTACACCTTC.

This clonotype was seen a few times. The V gene is TRBV20-1, the J gene TRBJ2-1; 16 positions match TRBD2. The J segment lost 4 bases and the V segment lost 0 bases, leaving 3 bases of the junction unmatched. CDR3 length equals 17 residues. CDR1 is DFQATT and CDR2 is SNEGSKA in the germline V gene (reference sequence). CDR3 residues: CSARDGTSGGAYNEQFF. The CDR3 DNA reads TGCAGTGCTAGAGATGGGACTAGCGGGGGGGCATACAATGAGCAGTTCTTC.